These 26 T cell receptor beta chains originate from one sample sequenced in a study of shared clonotypes between healthy human individuals. Clones were sequenced by immunoSEQ multiplex PCR, and TCRdb holds only the in-frame ones, with some missing. The sample has under 1,100,000 clones, about 75% seen once. The sequenced sample consisted of memory CD4+ T cells sorted from blood. Subset given: CD45RA-negative fraction. Source of these receptors: a man younger than 35 in good health.

With regard to this clone: Other DNA sequences in the sample encode the same CDR3. The CDR3 loop reads CASSEGGKETQYF. CDR3 sequence (DNA): TGCGCCAGCAGTGAGGGCGGGAAAGAGACCCAGTACTTC. The V and J genes are TRBV10-1 and TRBJ2-5; a weak D match, TRBD2 (6 bases). V shed 2 bases and J shed 3 bases, with 7 bases lying between them. Germline V gene lookup returns CDR1 WNHNN and CDR2 SYGVQD (reference sequence). This CDR3 has 13 amino acids.

The sample holds a few counts of this clone. The genes are TRBV6-1 and TRBJ1-2; D remains ambiguous. This CDR3 is 15 amino acids long. CDR1 and CDR2 (germline): MNHNS, SASEGT. Trimming removed 7 bases at V and 8 bases at J, with 23 bases between. CDR3 nucleotide sequence: TGTGCCAGCACATCGGGTCGTGGGTCGGGATCGGGCTACACCTTC. It codes for CASTSGRGSGSGYTF.

V gene TRBV5-1 combines with J gene TRBJ1-1, with 8 positions matching TRBD1. Germline trimming cut 5 bases from V and 0 bases from J; bases unmatched to any gene: 15. This CDR3 is 18 amino acids long. The germline CDR1 and CDR2 sequences are SGHRS and YFSETQ. CDR3 sequence (DNA): TGCGCCAGCAGTAAAGGGAATTGGCCGGGACAGGTGAACACTGAAGCTTTCTTT. Protein product: CASSKGNWPGQVNTEAFF.

The chain recombines TRBV2 with TRBJ2-5, with 7 bases that match TRBD2. The CDR3 totals 13 residues. V lost 6 bases, J lost 5 bases, and 6 bases stayed unmatched. CDR1 and CDR2 (germline): SNHLY, FYNNEI. The CDR3 reads CASRTSFSETQYF. As DNA, the CDR3 is TGTGCCAGCAGGACTAGCTTTTCTGAGACCCAGTACTTC.

The chain combines TRBV9 with TRBJ1-1, with D possibly being TRBD1 (5 bases). The CDR3 loop spans 17 amino acids. V was pared by 0 bases and J by 0 bases, with 15 bases between. Germline V gene sequence: CDR1 SGDLS, CDR2 YYNGEE. The CDR3 reads CASSVAQGGFMNTEAFF. DNA for the CDR3: TGTGCCAGCAGCGTAGCCCAGGGCGGCTTCATGAACACTGAAGCTTTCTTT.

Worth noting for this clone: Different DNA sequences within this sample yield the same CDR3. This chain connects TRBV5-1 to TRBJ1-1, with D possibly being TRBD1 (6 bases). The CDR3 length is 15 residues. Deletions cut 0 bases from V and 0 bases from J, with 9 bases between. CDR1 is SGHRS, CDR2 YFSETQ, per germline. Written as DNA, the CDR3 is TGCGCCAGCAGCTTGGGAGCAGGGGTGAACACTGAAGCTTTCTTT. Its translation is CASSLGAGVNTEAFF.

This clone was observed a few times. Different DNA sequences within this sample yield the same CDR3. This chain uses TRBV7-2 with TRBJ1-3, with D unresolved. The CDR3 spans 11 residues. Trimming cost V 2 bases and J 6 bases, with 2 bases left between them. CDR1 SGHTA and CDR2 FQGNSA come from the germline V gene. The chain's CDR3 is CASSLINTIYF. As DNA, the CDR3 is TGTGCCAGCAGCTTAATAAACACCATATATTTT.

This clone was observed a few times. This rearrangement joins TRBV7-9 to TRBJ2-1, with a tentative D call TRBD2 (7 bases). Germline assignment: CDR1 SEHNR and CDR2 FQNEAQ (reference sequence). CDR3 length equals 15 residues. The germline V and J ends were trimmed by 1 base and 7 bases, with 14 bases remaining between them. CDR3 in amino acids: CASSLVGGPQNEQFF. The CDR3 DNA follows: TGTGCCAGCAGCTTAGTCGGGGGGCCGCAGAATGAGCAGTTCTTC.

This chain joins TRBV7-2 and TRBJ2-7, with TRBD2 matching 10 bases. The CDR3 length is 16 residues. Germline loops: CDR1 SGHTA, CDR2 FQGNSA. V dropped 5 bases and J dropped 7; count of bases not matched to a gene: 14. The CDR3 bases are TGTGCCAGCAGCCCCTTAGCGGGGGGTTCTTCGAGGGAGCAGTACTTC. Protein product: CASSPLAGGSSREQYF. Full variable domain (remainder filled in from reference TRBV7-2 and TRBJ2-7): GAGVSQSPSNKVTEKGKDVELRCDPISGHTALYWYRQSLGQGLEFLIYFQGNSAPDKSGLPSDRFSAERTGGSVSTLTIQRTQQEDSAVYLCASSPLAGGSSREQYFGPGTRLTVT.

The CDR3 DNA reads TGTGGGTCGAAGCCGGGACAGGGGTTTTACGAGCAGTACTTC. This gives the protein CGSKPGQGFYEQYF. The V and J genes are TRBV6-1 and TRBJ2-7; TRBD1 agrees at 10 bases. Germline V gives CDR1 MNHNS, CDR2 SASEGT. This CDR3 has 14 residues.

The chain links TRBV4-3 to TRBJ2-1; unclear D gene. The V gene's germline CDR1 is LGHNA and CDR2 YSLEER. Trimming shortened V by 0 bases and J by 5 bases, and 11 bases separated the two germline ends. The CDR3 is 15 residues long. CDR3 loop: CASSQEWEVNNEQFF. The CDR3 DNA reads TGCGCCAGCAGCCAAGAGTGGGAAGTGAACAATGAGCAGTTCTTC.

V gene TRBV19 combines with J gene TRBJ1-2; 7 nucleotides align to TRBD1. The V and J ends lost 4 bases and 9 bases, in that order; junction bases with no gene match: 8. Per germline, CDR1 LNHDA and CDR2 SQIVND (reference sequence). CDR3 length: 13 amino acids. CDR3 residues: CASSTGQAIRYTF. Here the CDR3 DNA reads TGTGCCAGTAGTACAGGACAGGCTATCCGCTACACCTTC.

The chain uses TRBV5-1 and TRBJ1-1; TRBD1 matches at 9 bases. The trim removed 0 bases at V and 1 base at J, leaving 4 bases unmatched. In germline, CDR1 is SGHRS, CDR2 YFSETQ. The CDR3 runs to 16 residues. This CDR3 is CASSLAVGQGNTEAFF. CDR3 bases: TGCGCCAGCAGCTTGGCGGTGGGACAGGGGAACACTGAAGCTTTCTTT.

The chain couples TRBV30 to TRBJ1-1; TRBD1 aligns across 8 bases. Germline V CDR1 and CDR2: GTSNPN, SVGIG (reference sequence). This CDR3 contains 14 residues. V lost 4 bases, J lost 5 bases, and 9 bases stayed unmatched. In DNA, the CDR3 is TGTGCCTGGACTAATCAGGGGGCACGTACTGAAGCTTTCTTT. It yields the protein CAWTNQGARTEAFF. Drawing the rest from reference TRBV30 and TRBJ1-1, the complete variable domain is SQTIHQWPATLVQPVGSPLSLECTVEGTSNPNLYWYRQAAGRGLQLLFYSVGIGQISSEVPQNLSASRPQDRQFILSSKKLLLSDSGFYLCAWTNQGARTEAFFGQGTRLTVV.

The chain uses TRBV5-4 and TRBJ2-1, with TRBD2 identical over 7 bases. The CDR3 loop spans 17 amino acids. V dropped 3 bases and J dropped 5; count of bases not matched to a gene: 14. Looked up from germline, CDR1 is SGHNT and CDR2 is YYREEE (reference sequence). The CDR3 here is CASSSGLTSQFNNEQFF. Written as DNA, the CDR3 is TGTGCCAGCAGCTCTGGACTGACTAGCCAATTCAACAATGAGCAGTTCTTC.

This chain connects TRBV15 to TRBJ2-1; no firm D call. The CDR3 is 12 amino acids. Per the germline V gene, CDR1 is LNHNV and CDR2 is YYDKDF (reference sequence). With 5 bases removed from V and 8 bases from J, the gap between germline ends came to 10 bases. CDR3 DNA sequence: TGTGCCACCAGCCCGGCCGGGCATGAGCAGTTCTTC. Protein: CATSPAGHEQFF.

The rearrangement joins TRBV2 to TRBJ2-7; 8 nucleotides match TRBD1. Per germline, CDR1 SNHLY and CDR2 FYNNEI. J was trimmed by 0 bases and V by 5 bases; bases with no gene match: 3. The CDR3 runs to 14 residues. The CDR3 spells CASSLQGGSYEQYF. CDR3 DNA: TGTGCCAGCAGTCTACAGGGGGGCTCCTACGAGCAGTACTTC.

The chain links TRBV7-2 to TRBJ2-7; the D gene is possibly TRBD2 (6 bases). Germline-derived CDR1 and CDR2 are SGHTA and FQGNSA. V lost 1 base and J 3 bases, leaving 10 bases between the germline ends. This CDR3 has 14 amino acids. The DNA for the CDR3 is TGTGCCAGCAGCTTAGGGGGAGGAGTCTACGAGCAGTACTTC. It codes for CASSLGGGVYEQYF.

This clone was recorded once. CDR3 in amino acids: CASSGQVYGYTF. The CDR3 region has the DNA TGTGCCAGCAGCGGACAGGTCTATGGCTACACCTTC. The chain employs TRBV7-2 and TRBJ1-2, with 7 bases fitting TRBD1. There are 12 residues in the CDR3. CDR1 and CDR2 (germline): SGHTA, FQGNSA. Trimming cost V 5 bases and J 4 bases; bases outside gene matches: 1.

V and J are TRBV4-2 and TRBJ2-3; D is unresolved. From germline, CDR1 is LGHNA and CDR2 YNFKEQ. Deletions cut 2 bases from V and 0 bases from J, with 9 bases between. The CDR3 extends over 15 amino acids. The chain's CDR3 is CASSQKDASTDTQYF. The DNA of the CDR3 is TGTGCCAGCAGCCAAAAGGATGCAAGCACAGATACGCAGTATTTT.

This sequence joins TRBV10-1 and TRBJ2-3; D not resolved. Germline values: CDR1 WNHNN, CDR2 SYGVQD (reference sequence). This CDR3 contains 15 residues. V was shortened by 4 bases and J by 5 bases, with 16 bases between the two germline ends. CDR3 amino acids: CASSARVGPRDTQYF. The CDR3 DNA sequence: TGCGCCAGCAGTGCCCGAGTGGGCCCCCGAGATACGCAGTATTTT.

In DNA form, the CDR3 reads TGCGCCAGCAGCTTGGACATTGAGTACGAGCAGTACTTC. Protein product: CASSLDIEYEQYF. This chain connects TRBV5-1 to TRBJ2-7; D is ambiguous. Trimming took off 0 bases at V and 4 bases at J, with 8 bases between the two ends. The germline V gene has CDR1 SGHRS and CDR2 YFSETQ. CDR3 size: 13 residues.

With respect to this clone: The same CDR3 is also encoded by other DNA sequences in this sample. The V and J genes are TRBV5-1 and TRBJ2-3, with D unclear. The germline V gene has CDR1 SGHRS and CDR2 YFSETQ. Trimming removed 4 bases from V and 2 bases from J, with 5 bases in between. The length of the CDR3 is 12 residues. The CDR3 sequence is CASSLYTDTQYF. The CDR3 DNA follows: TGCGCCAGCAGCCTATACACAGATACGCAGTATTTT.

The chain combines TRBV10-3 with TRBJ2-1; 10 bases fit TRBD2. CDR3 length: 15 residues. Trimming removed 3 bases from V and 2 bases from J; junction bases left unmatched: 1. Germline V lookup: CDR1 ENHRY, CDR2 SYGVKD. The CDR3 protein is CAISDGLAAYNEQFF. Here the CDR3 DNA reads TGTGCCATCAGTGACGGACTAGCGGCCTACAATGAGCAGTTCTTC.

This clone was seen only once. The rearrangement links TRBV11-2 to TRBJ1-4, with a tentative D call TRBD1 (5 bases). The germline V gene encodes CDR1 SGHAT and CDR2 FQNNGV. The CDR3 has 14 residues. V was shortened by 2 bases and J by 7 bases, with 11 bases between the two germline ends. Here the CDR3 DNA reads TGTGCCAGCAGCTTACAGGCGGGGGGTGAAAAACTGTTTTTT. Protein sequence: CASSLQAGGEKLFF.

There are many counts of this clone. This sequence may be a read error, since a much larger clone differs from it by one base. The same CDR3 also results from other DNA sequences found in this sample. This chain links TRBV5-1 with TRBJ2-7, with TRBD1 as a possible D gene (6 bases). The V end lost 1 base, the J end lost 0 bases, and 8 bases lay between the germline ends. This CDR3 is built from 14 residues. The germline V gene encodes CDR1 SGHRS and CDR2 YFSETQ. The CDR3 DNA is TGCGCCAGCAGCTTGACAGGGAGCTCCTACGAGCAGTACTTC. Translating gives CASSLTGSSYEQYF.